This entry lists 11 T cell receptor beta chains sequenced from one sample in a study of technical replicates of blood from a few donors. Profiled with immunoSEQ multiplex PCR; TCRdb holds only in-frame clones, not every one. The sample contains some 91,000 clones, approximately 96% of which appear only once. The sequencing sample was made of T cells isolated from PBMCs. The source of these receptors is a human donor in good health.

CDR3 sequence (DNA): TGTGCCAGCTTGACTAGCGGGAGAGACAATAGCACAGATACGCAGTATTTT. Translated: CASLTSGRDNSTDTQYF. The rearrangement links TRBV10-3 to TRBJ2-3, with 12 bases fitting TRBD2. In germline, CDR1 is ENHRY, CDR2 SYGVKD. The CDR3 extends over 17 amino acids. The trim removed 10 bases at V and 0 bases at J, leaving 11 bases unmatched.

The J gene is TRBJ1-2, the V gene TRBV10-3; 9 bases are a match to TRBD1. CDR3 length equals 16 residues. The V gene's germline CDR1 is ENHRY and CDR2 SYGVKD. The junction had 9 bases not matched to a gene; V was cut back by 0 bases and J by 7 bases. CDR3 residues: CAISESVRQGVGGYTF. The CDR3 DNA reads TGTGCCATCAGTGAGTCAGTGAGACAGGGGGTTGGTGGCTACACCTTC.

The V gene is TRBV19, the J gene TRBJ1-1; no definite D call. The CDR3 covers 15 residues. Germline assignment: CDR1 LNHDA and CDR2 SQIVND (reference sequence). V dropped 3 bases and J dropped 0 bases, with 11 bases sitting between them. CDR3 region: CASSISPDLNTEAFF. CDR3 sequence (DNA): TGTGCCAGTAGTATTTCCCCGGACTTGAACACTGAAGCTTTCTTT.

The chain carries TRBV19 and TRBJ2-1; D not certain. CDR1 is LNHDA, CDR2 SQIVND, per germline (reference sequence). The CDR3 sequence is 12 residues long. V was shortened by 8 bases and J by 6 bases, with 11 bases between the two germline ends. The CDR3 DNA reads as TGTGCCAGTTCGTGGTTCGGCAATGAGCAGTTCTTC. Protein product: CASSWFGNEQFF.

The J gene is TRBJ1-5, the V gene TRBV2; D gene unclear. Germline V gives CDR1 SNHLY, CDR2 FYNNEI. This CDR3 is 15 amino acids long. The V gene lost 4 bases and the J gene lost 0 bases, with 10 bases spanning the gap. Here the CDR3 reads CASSVGQVSNQPQHF. Written as DNA, the CDR3 is TGTGCCAGCAGTGTTGGTCAGGTTAGCAATCAGCCCCAGCATTTT.

This chain connects TRBV10-1 to TRBJ2-6; D is unresolved. CDR1 is WNHNN, CDR2 SYGVQD, per germline (reference sequence). CDR3 length: 13 residues. Between the trimmed V and J ends, which lost 3 bases and 4 bases, there was a span of 4 bases. The CDR3 spells CASSEQGANVLTF. CDR3 bases: TGCGCCAGCAGTGAACAGGGGGCCAACGTCCTGACTTTC.

V gene TRBV5-6 combines with J gene TRBJ2-7; 8 bases map to TRBD1. The CDR3 consists of 14 residues. Germline V gives CDR1 SGHDT, CDR2 YYEEEE. J lost 2 bases, V lost 6 bases, and 7 bases had no gene match. CDR3 amino acids: CASKMTGEAYEQYF. CDR3 sequence (DNA): TGTGCCAGCAAGATGACAGGGGAGGCCTACGAGCAGTACTTC.

This sequence joins TRBV7-9 and TRBJ1-3, with TRBD1 identical over 8 bases. J lost 3 bases, V lost 4 bases, and 5 bases had no gene match. From germline, CDR1 is SEHNR and CDR2 FQNEAQ (reference sequence). This CDR3 region has 15 residues. CDR3 coding DNA: TGTGCCAGCAGCTCTCCACAGGGGGTTGGAAACACCATATATTTT. It codes for CASSSPQGVGNTIYF.

J is TRBJ1-5 and V is TRBV6-1, with D unresolved. CDR1 and CDR2 (germline): MNHNS, SASEGT. V was cut by 2 bases and J by 3 bases, with 11 bases left in between. The CDR3 extends over 15 amino acids. The DNA of the CDR3 is TGTGCCAGCAGTGAATCCGTCAGACTCAATCAGCCCCAGCATTTT. It encodes CASSESVRLNQPQHF.

The chain employs TRBV14 and TRBJ2-7; D is possibly TRBD1 (5 bases). The CDR3 covers 17 residues. Germline values: CDR1 SGHDN, CDR2 FVKESK. The V gene lost 0 bases and the J gene lost 3 bases, with 18 bases spanning the gap. DNA of the CDR3: TGTGCCAGCAGCCAAGAACAGGTGGTTCCCCTATTCTACGAGCAGTACTTC. Its translation: CASSQEQVVPLFYEQYF.

The chain carries TRBV23-1 and TRBJ2-7; D gene ambiguous. TRBV23-1 is an ORF for which the function is uncertain. The CDR3 is 12 amino acids. The V and J ends lost 7 bases and 4 bases respectively, with 11 bases between them. CDR3 sequence (DNA): TGCGCCAGCAACGGTACTCCTTACGAGCAGTACTTC. Protein: CASNGTPYEQYF.